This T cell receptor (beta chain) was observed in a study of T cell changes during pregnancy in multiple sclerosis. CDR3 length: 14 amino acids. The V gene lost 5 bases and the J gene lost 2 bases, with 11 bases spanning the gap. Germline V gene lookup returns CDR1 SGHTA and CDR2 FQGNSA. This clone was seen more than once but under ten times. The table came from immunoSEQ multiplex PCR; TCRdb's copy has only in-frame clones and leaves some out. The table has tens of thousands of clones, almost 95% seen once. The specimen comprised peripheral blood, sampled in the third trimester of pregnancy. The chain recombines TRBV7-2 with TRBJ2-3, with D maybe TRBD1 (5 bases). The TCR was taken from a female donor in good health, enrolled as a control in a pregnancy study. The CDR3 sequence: CASSRGQATDTQYF. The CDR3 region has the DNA TGTGCCAGCAGCCGTGGACAAGCCACAGATACGCAGTATTTT. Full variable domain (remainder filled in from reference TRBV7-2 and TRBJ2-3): GAGVSQSPSNKVTEKGKDVELRCDPISGHTALYWYRQSLGQGLEFLIYFQGNSAPDKSGLPSDRFSAERTGGSVSTLTIQRTQQEDSAVYLCASSRGQATDTQYFGPGTRLTVL.